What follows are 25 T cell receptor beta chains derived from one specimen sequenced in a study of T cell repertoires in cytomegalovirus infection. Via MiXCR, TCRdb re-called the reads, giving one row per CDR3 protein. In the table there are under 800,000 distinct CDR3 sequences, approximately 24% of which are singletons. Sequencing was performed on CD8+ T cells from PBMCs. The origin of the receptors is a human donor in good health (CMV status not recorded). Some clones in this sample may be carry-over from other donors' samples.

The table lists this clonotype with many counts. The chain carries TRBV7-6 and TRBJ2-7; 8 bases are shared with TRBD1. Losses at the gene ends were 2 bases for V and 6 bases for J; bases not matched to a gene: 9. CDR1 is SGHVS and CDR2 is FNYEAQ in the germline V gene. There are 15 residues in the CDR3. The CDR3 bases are TGTGCCAGCAGCTTAAATACCGGGACAGGACGCGAGCAGTACTTC. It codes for CASSLNTGTGREQYF.

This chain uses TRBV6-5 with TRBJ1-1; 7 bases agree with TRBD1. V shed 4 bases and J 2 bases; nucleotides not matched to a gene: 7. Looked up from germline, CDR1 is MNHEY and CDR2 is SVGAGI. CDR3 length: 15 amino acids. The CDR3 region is CASSSIDRANTEAFF. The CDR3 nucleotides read TGTGCCAGCAGTTCCATCGACAGGGCTAACACTGAAGCTTTCTTT.

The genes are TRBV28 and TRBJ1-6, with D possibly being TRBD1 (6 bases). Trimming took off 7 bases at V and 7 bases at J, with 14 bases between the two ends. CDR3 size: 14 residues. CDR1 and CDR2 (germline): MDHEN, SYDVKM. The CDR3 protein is CASITPDRNSPLHF. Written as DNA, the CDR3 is TGTGCCAGCATCACCCCGGACAGAAATTCACCCCTCCACTTT.

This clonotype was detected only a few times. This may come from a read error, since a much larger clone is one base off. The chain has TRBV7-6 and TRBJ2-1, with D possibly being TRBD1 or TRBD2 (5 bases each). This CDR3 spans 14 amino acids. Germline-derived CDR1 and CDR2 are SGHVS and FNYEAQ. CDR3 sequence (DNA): TGTGCCAACAGCTTACGGGGACCCTACAATGAGCAGTTCTTC. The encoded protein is CANSLRGPYNEQFF.

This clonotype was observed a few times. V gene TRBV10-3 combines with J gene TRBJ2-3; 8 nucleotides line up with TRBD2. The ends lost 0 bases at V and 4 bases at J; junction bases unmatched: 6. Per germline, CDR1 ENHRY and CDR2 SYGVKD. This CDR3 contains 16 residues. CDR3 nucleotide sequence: TGTGCCATCAGTGAGTCGACCAGCGGGGGTCCAGATACGCAGTATTTT. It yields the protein CAISESTSGGPDTQYF.

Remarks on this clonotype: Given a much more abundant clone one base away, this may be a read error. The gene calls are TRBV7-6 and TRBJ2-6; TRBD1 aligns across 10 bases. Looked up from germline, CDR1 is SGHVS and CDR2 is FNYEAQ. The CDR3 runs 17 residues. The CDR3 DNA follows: TGTACCAGCAGCTTAGCAAGACAGGGGGCAGGGGCCAACGTCCTGACTTTC. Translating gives CTSSLARQGAGANVLTF.

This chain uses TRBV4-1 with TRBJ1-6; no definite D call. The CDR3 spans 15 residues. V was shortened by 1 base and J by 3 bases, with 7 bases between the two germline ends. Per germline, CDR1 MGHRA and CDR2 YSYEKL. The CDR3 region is CASSQGAVYNSPLHF. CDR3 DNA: TGCGCCAGCAGCCAAGGTGCAGTCTATAATTCACCCCTCCACTTT.

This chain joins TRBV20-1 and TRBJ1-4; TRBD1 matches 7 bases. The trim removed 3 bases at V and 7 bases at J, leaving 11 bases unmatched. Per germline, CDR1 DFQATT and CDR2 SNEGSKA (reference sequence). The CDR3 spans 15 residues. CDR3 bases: TGCAGTGCTAGTCGACAGGGTTGGGTTTTTGAAAAACTGTTTTTT. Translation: CSASRQGWVFEKLFF.

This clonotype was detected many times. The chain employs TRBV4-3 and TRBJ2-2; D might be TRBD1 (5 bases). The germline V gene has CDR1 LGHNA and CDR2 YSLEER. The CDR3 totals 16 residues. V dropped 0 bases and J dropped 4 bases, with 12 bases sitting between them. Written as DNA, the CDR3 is TGCGCCAGCAGCCAAGAAATCGACAGAGCCACCGGGGAGCTGTTTTTT. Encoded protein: CASSQEIDRATGELFF.

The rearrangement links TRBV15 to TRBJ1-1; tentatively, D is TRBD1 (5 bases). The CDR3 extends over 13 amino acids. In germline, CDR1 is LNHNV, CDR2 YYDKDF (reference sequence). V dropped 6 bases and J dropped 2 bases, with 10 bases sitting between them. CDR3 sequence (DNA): TGTGCCACCAGAGTCGGGGGAAACACTGAAGCTTTCTTT. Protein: CATRVGGNTEAFF. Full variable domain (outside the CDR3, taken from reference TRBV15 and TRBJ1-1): DAMVIQNPRYQVTQFGKPVTLSCSQTLNHNVMYWYQQKSSQAPKLLFHYYDKDFNNEADTPDNFQSRRPNTSFCFLDIRSPGLGDTAMYLCATRVGGNTEAFFGQGTRLTVV.

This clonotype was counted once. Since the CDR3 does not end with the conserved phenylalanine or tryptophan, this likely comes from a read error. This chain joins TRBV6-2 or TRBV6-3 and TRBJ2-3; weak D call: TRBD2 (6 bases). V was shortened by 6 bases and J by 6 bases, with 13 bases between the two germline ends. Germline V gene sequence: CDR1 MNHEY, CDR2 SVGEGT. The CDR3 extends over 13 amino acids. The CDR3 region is CASSLDYSDTQYS. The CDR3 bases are TGTGCCAGCAGCTTGGACTATTCCGATACGCAGTATTCT.

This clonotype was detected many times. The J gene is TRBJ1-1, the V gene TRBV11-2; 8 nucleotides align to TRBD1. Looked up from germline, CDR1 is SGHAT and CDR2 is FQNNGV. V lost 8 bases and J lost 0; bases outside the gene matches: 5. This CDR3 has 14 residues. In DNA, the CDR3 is TGTGCCAGCCTCTGGACAGGGCTGAACACTGAAGCTTTCTTT. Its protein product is CASLWTGLNTEAFF.

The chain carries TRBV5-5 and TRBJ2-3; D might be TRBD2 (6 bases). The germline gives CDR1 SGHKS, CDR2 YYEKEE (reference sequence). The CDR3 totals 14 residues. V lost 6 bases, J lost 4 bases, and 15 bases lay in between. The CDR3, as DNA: TGTGCCAGCACCCACGGCGGGGCGGCAGATACGCAGTATTTT. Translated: CASTHGGAADTQYF.

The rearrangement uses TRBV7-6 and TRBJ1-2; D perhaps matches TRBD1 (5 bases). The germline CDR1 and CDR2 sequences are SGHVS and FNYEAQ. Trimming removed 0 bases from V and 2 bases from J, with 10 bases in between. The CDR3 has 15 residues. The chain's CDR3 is CASSLAIWDNYGYTF. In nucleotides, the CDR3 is TGTGCCAGCAGCTTAGCGATATGGGACAACTATGGCTACACCTTC.

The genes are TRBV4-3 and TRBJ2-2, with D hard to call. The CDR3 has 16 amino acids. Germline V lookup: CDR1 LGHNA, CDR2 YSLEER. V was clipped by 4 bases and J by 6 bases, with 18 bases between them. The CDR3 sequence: CASSPRLDPWAGELFF. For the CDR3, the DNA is TGCGCCAGCAGCCCCCGGCTAGACCCCTGGGCCGGGGAGCTGTTTTTT.

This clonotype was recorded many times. The CDR3 DNA reads as TGTGCCAGCAGTAGGACAGGCGATGAAGCTTTCTTT. Residues: CASSRTGDEAFF. The V call is TRBV6-2 or TRBV6-3, the J call TRBJ1-1; 7 nucleotides agree with TRBD1. V dropped 5 bases and J dropped 7; count of bases not matched to a gene: 4. This CDR3 has 12 residues. Looked up from germline, CDR1 is MNHEY and CDR2 is SVGEGT.

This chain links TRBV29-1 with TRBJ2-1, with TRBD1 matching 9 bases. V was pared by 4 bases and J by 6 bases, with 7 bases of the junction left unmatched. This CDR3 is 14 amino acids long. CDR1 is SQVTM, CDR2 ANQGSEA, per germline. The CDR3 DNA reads TGCAGCGTTGTGTCAGGGACAGGGCGCAATGAGCAGTTCTTC. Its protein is CSVVSGTGRNEQFF.

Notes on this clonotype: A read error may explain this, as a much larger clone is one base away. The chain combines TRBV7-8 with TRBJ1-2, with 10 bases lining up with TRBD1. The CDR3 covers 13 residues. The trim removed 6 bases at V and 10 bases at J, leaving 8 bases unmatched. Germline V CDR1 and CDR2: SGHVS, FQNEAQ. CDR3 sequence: CASRLTGGNDYTF. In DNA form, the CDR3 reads TGTGCCAGCAGACTGACAGGGGGCAATGACTACACCTTC.

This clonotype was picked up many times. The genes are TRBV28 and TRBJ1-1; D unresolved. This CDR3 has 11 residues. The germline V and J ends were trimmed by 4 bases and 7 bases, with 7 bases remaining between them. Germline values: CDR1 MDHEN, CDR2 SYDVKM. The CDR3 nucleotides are TGTGCCAGCAGTTCGGGTAATGAAGCTTTCTTT. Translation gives CASSSGNEAFF.

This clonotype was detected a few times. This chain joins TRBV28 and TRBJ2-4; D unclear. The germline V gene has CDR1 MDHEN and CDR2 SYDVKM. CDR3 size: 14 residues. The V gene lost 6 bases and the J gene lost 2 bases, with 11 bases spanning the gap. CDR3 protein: CASSQVVSKNIQYF. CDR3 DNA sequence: TGTGCCAGCAGCCAAGTTGTGTCCAAAAACATTCAGTACTTC.

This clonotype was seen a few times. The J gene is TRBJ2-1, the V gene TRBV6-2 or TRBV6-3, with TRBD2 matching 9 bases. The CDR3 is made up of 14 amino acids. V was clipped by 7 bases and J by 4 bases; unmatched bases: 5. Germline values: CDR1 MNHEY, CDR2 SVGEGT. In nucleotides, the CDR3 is TGTGCCAGCACGGGAACTAGCGGGTACAATGAGCAGTTCTTC. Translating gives CASTGTSGYNEQFF.

The CDR3 is CASSPYVEGDSYEQYV. CDR3 DNA: TGTGCCAGCAGCCCTTATGTAGAAGGGGACAGCTACGAGCAGTACGTC. The rearrangement uses TRBV28 and TRBJ2-7; 7 bases agree with TRBD1. The CDR3 has 16 amino acids. Germline V lookup: CDR1 MDHEN, CDR2 SYDVKM. Trimming cost V 6 bases and J 3 bases; bases outside gene matches: 14.

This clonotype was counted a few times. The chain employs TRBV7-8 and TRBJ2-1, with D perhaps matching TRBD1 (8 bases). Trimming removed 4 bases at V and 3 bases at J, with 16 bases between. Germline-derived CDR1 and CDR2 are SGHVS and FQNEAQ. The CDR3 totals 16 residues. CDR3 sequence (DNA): TGTGCCAGCAGCTCCCCAAGCGGGACAGGCTACAATGAGCAGTTCTTC. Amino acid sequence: CASSSPSGTGYNEQFF.

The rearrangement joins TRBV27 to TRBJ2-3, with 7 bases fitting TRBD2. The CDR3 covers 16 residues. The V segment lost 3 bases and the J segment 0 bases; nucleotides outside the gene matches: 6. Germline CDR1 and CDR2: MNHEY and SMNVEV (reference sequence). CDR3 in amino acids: CASSLVLATSTDTQYF. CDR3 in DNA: TGTGCCAGCAGTTTGGTACTAGCGACTAGCACAGATACGCAGTATTTT.

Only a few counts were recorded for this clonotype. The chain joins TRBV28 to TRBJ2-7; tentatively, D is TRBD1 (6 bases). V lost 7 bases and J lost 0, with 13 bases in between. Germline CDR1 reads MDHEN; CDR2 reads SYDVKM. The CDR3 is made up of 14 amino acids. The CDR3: CASKPTGLSYEQYF. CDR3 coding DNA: TGTGCCAGCAAACCGACAGGTCTCTCCTACGAGCAGTACTTC.